This T cell receptor (beta chain) was sequenced for a study of Graves' ophthalmopathy and Graves' hyperthyroidism. Germline V gene lookup returns CDR1 MDHEN and CDR2 SYDVKM. The V gene lost 5 bases and the J gene lost 3 bases, with 20 bases spanning the gap. This CDR3 has 16 residues. In this sample, this clonotype turned up a few times. Beta-chain TCR CDR3 regions were amplified from RNA transcripts. RT-PCR with HTBI primers came first, then second-round multiplex PCR. TCRdb reprocessed the multiplex PCR reads via MiXCR and lists one record per CDR3 protein. The table includes over a million distinct CDR3 sequences, less than 45% detected once.

The receptor was derived from an adult man with Graves' hyperthyroidism. J is TRBJ2-7 and V is TRBV28; D possibly uses TRBD1 or TRBD2 (5 bases each). Sequenced sample: peripheral blood or thyroid tissue (not recorded which). The CDR3 region is CASSLSPGARNYEQYF. The CDR3 DNA reads TGTGCCAGCAGTCTTTCCCCCGGGGCAAGAAACTACGAGCAGTACTTC.